This entry lists 23 T cell receptor beta chains sequenced from one sample in a study of blood T cell repertoires in COVID-19 (dated by TCRdb to the early 2020s). Library preparation was by the immunoSEQ multiplex PCR assay. TCRdb holds this immuneACCESS table with in-frame rearrangements only. Some clones are missing; in checked studies, unresolved V genes explain under half, and the rest has no known cause. This sample gives tens of thousands of clones in total; around 85% of them show up just once. More than 15% of the sample rests with the top ten. The specimen sequenced was peripheral blood. The receptors shown here come from a woman older than 75 with active or convalescent COVID-19.

Here the CDR3 DNA reads TGCGCCAGCAGCTTGGCATTAGAAGCCTACACCTTC. This translates into CASSLALEAYTF. This chain links TRBV5-1 with TRBJ1-2, with D uncertain. Germline V gene sequence: CDR1 SGHRS, CDR2 YFSETQ. Trimming removed 0 bases from V and 10 bases from J, with 10 bases in between. The CDR3 contains 12 residues.

The chain employs TRBV30 and TRBJ2-3, with a weak D call TRBD2 (5 bases). Trimming left V 0 bases short and J 4 bases short, with 11 bases between. In germline, CDR1 is GTSNPN, CDR2 SVGIG (reference sequence). There are 14 residues in the CDR3. CDR3 sequence: CAWSVNGGADTQYF. The DNA for the CDR3 is TGTGCCTGGAGTGTAAACGGAGGCGCAGATACGCAGTATTTT.

This chain joins TRBV2 and TRBJ2-3; D might be TRBD2 (5 bases). The germline gives CDR1 SNHLY, CDR2 FYNNEI. CDR3 size: 13 residues. The V end lost 6 bases, the J end lost 3 bases, and 10 bases lay between the germline ends. The CDR3 reads CASSGMWTDTQYF. The CDR3 DNA reads as TGTGCCAGCAGCGGGATGTGGACAGATACGCAGTATTTT.

The gene calls are TRBV10-3 and TRBJ2-3; D gene unclear. Germline V gene data show CDR1 as ENHRY and CDR2 as SYGVKD. V lost 3 bases and J 2 bases, leaving 12 bases between the germline ends. This CDR3 contains 15 residues. The CDR3 protein is CAISEGRQATDTQYF. CDR3 in DNA: TGTGCCATCAGTGAAGGTCGGCAGGCCACAGATACGCAGTATTTT.

This clone occurred a few times. The chain combines TRBV11-3 with TRBJ1-2; D gene uncertain. V lost 1 base to trimming and J lost 4 bases, with 10 bases between them. CDR3 length equals 14 residues. Germline loops: CDR1 SGHNT, CDR2 YENEEA. CDR3 in DNA: TGTGCCAGCAGCTTAGTGCACACAACCTATGGCTACACCTTC. Translating gives CASSLVHTTYGYTF.

This chain connects TRBV6-5 to TRBJ1-2; 12 bases line up with TRBD1. Germline V gene data show CDR1 as MNHEY and CDR2 as SVGAGI. J lost 8 bases, V lost 5 bases, and 6 bases had no gene match. This CDR3 is 14 amino acids long. The CDR3 DNA reads TGTGCCAGCAGTATGGGACAGGGGGCGAGGGGCTACACCTTC. This codes for CASSMGQGARGYTF.

In this sample, this clone turned up a few times. Germline is not matched at one junction end, which may reflect a read error. The genes are TRBV7-7 and TRBJ2-3; TRBD2 agrees at 7 bases. Germline values: CDR1 SSHAT, CDR2 FNYEAQ (reference sequence). CDR3 size: 15 residues. The CDR3 DNA reads as TGTGCTAGCAGCTTAGTGGGAGGGCCTACAGATACGCAGTATTTT. This gives the protein CASSLVGGPTDTQYF. Full variable domain (missing parts from reference TRBV7-7 and TRBJ2-3): GAGVSQSPRYKVTKRGQDVTLRCDPISSHATLYWYQQALGQGPEFLTYFNYEAQPDKSGLPSDRFSAERPEGSISTLTIQRTEQRDSAMYRCASSLVGGPTDTQYFGPGTRLTVL.

This sequence joins TRBV9 and TRBJ2-1; D might be TRBD2 (5 bases). V lost 0 bases and J 6 bases, leaving 10 bases between the germline ends. The germline V gene encodes CDR1 SGDLS and CDR2 YYNGEE. The CDR3 extends over 14 amino acids. The CDR3 region has the DNA TGTGCCAGCAGCGTAGGCGGGTCCGGCAATGAGCAGTTCTTC. Residues: CASSVGGSGNEQFF.

This clone was counted a single time. The chain links TRBV7-8 to TRBJ1-5, with D tentatively TRBD1 (6 bases). CDR1 is SGHVS and CDR2 is FQNEAQ in the germline V gene. V was trimmed by 2 bases and J by 5 bases, leaving 13 bases between them. CDR3 length: 15 residues. CDR3 region: CASSLLGQGYQPQHF. CDR3 nucleotide sequence: TGTGCCAGCAGCTTATTGGGTCAGGGGTATCAGCCCCAGCATTTT.

This clone was found a few times. The chain recombines TRBV19 with TRBJ1-1; the D gene is possibly TRBD1 (6 bases). Germline V lookup: CDR1 LNHDA, CDR2 SQIVND (reference sequence). The CDR3 consists of 14 residues. V dropped 4 bases and J dropped 5 bases, with 14 bases sitting between them. The CDR3 sequence: CASSTRGRGTEAFF. In nucleotides, the CDR3 is TGTGCCAGTAGTACCCGAGGCAGGGGTACTGAAGCTTTCTTT. Full variable domain (missing parts from reference TRBV19 and TRBJ1-1): DGGITQSPKYLFRKEGQNVTLSCEQNLNHDAMYWYRQDPGQGLRLIYYSQIVNDFQKGDIAEGYSVSREKKESFPLTVTSAQKNPTAFYLCASSTRGRGTEAFFGQGTRLTVV.

J is TRBJ2-1 and V is TRBV7-3; the D is unclear. Trimming left V 6 bases short and J 5 bases short, with 11 bases between. Germline-derived CDR1 and CDR2 are SGHTA and FQGTGA. The CDR3 loop spans 13 amino acids. CDR3 in DNA: TGTGCCAGCAGGGTTCAGAGGAACAATGAGCAGTTCTTC. Translation: CASRVQRNNEQFF.

The rearrangement uses TRBV7-3 and TRBJ2-2; no definite D call. From germline, CDR1 is SGHTA and CDR2 FQGTGA. The CDR3 totals 13 residues. Trimming shortened V by 4 bases and J by 0 bases, and 3 bases separated the two germline ends. CDR3 loop: CASSSSNTGELFF. The DNA of the CDR3 is TGTGCCAGCAGCTCGTCGAACACCGGGGAGCTGTTTTTT. The entire variable domain, with the rest obtained from reference TRBV7-3 and TRBJ2-2, is as follows: GAGVSQTPSNKVTEKGKYVELRCDPISGHTALYWYRQSLGQGPEFLIYFQGTGAADDSGLPNDRFFAVRPEGSVSTLKIQRTERGDSAVYLCASSSSNTGELFFGEGSRLTVL.

In its sample, this clone was seen a few times. V usage is TRBV29-1 and J usage is TRBJ2-5; the D is unclear. The CDR3 has 11 amino acids. Trimming left V 4 bases short and J 7 bases short, with 10 bases between. The V gene's germline CDR1 is SQVTM and CDR2 ANQGSEA. CDR3 amino acids: CSVGGGGTQYF. The DNA for the CDR3 is TGCAGCGTTGGCGGTGGCGGGACCCAGTACTTC.

The rearrangement uses TRBV7-9 and TRBJ1-2; 9 bases fit TRBD1. After removal of 4 bases from V and 8 bases from J, the junction contained 14 bases not matched to a gene. Germline V lookup: CDR1 SEHNR, CDR2 FQNEAQ (reference sequence). This CDR3 spans 16 amino acids. CDR3 loop: CASSSAPLQGAGGYTF. The CDR3 DNA reads as TGTGCCAGCAGCTCCGCCCCTTTACAGGGGGCAGGGGGCTACACCTTC.

This clone was detected only once. The rearrangement joins TRBV18 to TRBJ2-7; 10 nucleotides line up with TRBD1. Trimming removed 4 bases from V and 1 base from J; junction bases left unmatched: 4. CDR1 and CDR2 (germline): KGHSH, LQKENI. This CDR3 is built from 15 residues. The DNA for the CDR3 is TGTGCCAGCTCACGTCGACAGGGGGCGTCCTACGAGCAGTACTTC. Protein: CASSRRQGASYEQYF.

The genes are TRBV27 and TRBJ1-2; D not resolved. The V gene lost 3 bases and the J gene lost 2 bases, with 7 bases spanning the gap. CDR1 is MNHEY and CDR2 is SMNVEV in the germline V gene (reference sequence). CDR3 length: 13 amino acids. CDR3 protein: CASSFGENYGYTF. Written as DNA, the CDR3 is TGTGCCAGCAGTTTTGGTGAGAACTATGGCTACACCTTC.

The rearrangement uses TRBV11-3 and TRBJ2-2; 8 positions agree with TRBD1. CDR3 length equals 16 residues. Losses at the gene ends were 5 bases for V and 5 bases for J; bases not matched to a gene: 10. CDR1 is SGHNT, CDR2 YENEEA, per germline. The CDR3 spells CASSQQSQGATGELFF. The DNA of the CDR3 is TGTGCCAGCAGCCAGCAAAGCCAGGGGGCGACCGGGGAGCTGTTTTTT.

The chain uses TRBV6-1 and TRBJ1-2; D is uncertain. This CDR3 region has 17 residues. The ends were cut back, 1 base at V and 4 bases at J, with 19 bases in the middle. Germline CDR1 reads MNHNS; CDR2 reads SASEGT. The CDR3 loop reads CASSEGSGGPYSYGYTF. As DNA, the CDR3 is TGTGCCAGCAGTGAAGGTTCCGGAGGTCCCTACTCCTATGGCTACACCTTC.

V usage is TRBV7-2 and J usage is TRBJ2-1; 9 nucleotides line up with TRBD2. From germline, CDR1 is SGHTA and CDR2 FQGNSA. The length of the CDR3 is 17 residues. V was clipped by 2 bases and J by 1 base; unmatched bases: 6. The CDR3 sequence: CASSLRGSGSSYNEQFF. CDR3 DNA sequence: TGTGCCAGCAGCTTAAGGGGTAGCGGGAGTTCCTACAATGAGCAGTTCTTC.

This rearrangement joins TRBV4-2 to TRBJ1-4; 8 positions match TRBD1. The CDR3 runs to 14 residues. V shed 4 bases and J 8 bases; nucleotides not matched to a gene: 6. The germline gives CDR1 LGHNA, CDR2 YNFKEQ. CDR3 DNA sequence: TGTGCCAGCAGCCCCAGGGACAGGTACGAAAAACTGTTTTTT. Its protein product is CASSPRDRYEKLFF.

This clone has a single count. The rearrangement joins TRBV20-1 to TRBJ2-5; D is unresolved. This CDR3 is built from 11 residues. Trimming pared 5 bases from V and 5 bases from J, leaving 9 bases between. Per germline, CDR1 DFQATT and CDR2 SNEGSKA (reference sequence). CDR3 DNA: TGCAGTGCTCGCAAAAGCGAGACCCAGTACTTC. Translating gives CSARKSETQYF.

This chain's CDR3 is CASSRGETQYF. As DNA, the CDR3 is TGTGCCAGCAGTCGGGGGGAGACCCAGTACTTC. This chain uses TRBV11-2 with TRBJ2-5; D perhaps matches TRBD2 (6 bases). The CDR3 covers 11 residues. The germline gives CDR1 SGHAT, CDR2 FQNNGV. V lost 6 bases to trimming and J lost 5 bases, with 7 bases between them.

This sequence joins TRBV27 and TRBJ2-7, with no clear D. The CDR3 contains 13 residues. Germline V gene data show CDR1 as MNHEY and CDR2 as SMNVEV (reference sequence). V gave up 6 bases and J gave up 0 bases, with 9 bases separating them. This CDR3 reads CASSPTPSYEQYF. The CDR3 DNA sequence: TGTGCCAGCAGCCCGACACCCTCCTACGAGCAGTACTTC.